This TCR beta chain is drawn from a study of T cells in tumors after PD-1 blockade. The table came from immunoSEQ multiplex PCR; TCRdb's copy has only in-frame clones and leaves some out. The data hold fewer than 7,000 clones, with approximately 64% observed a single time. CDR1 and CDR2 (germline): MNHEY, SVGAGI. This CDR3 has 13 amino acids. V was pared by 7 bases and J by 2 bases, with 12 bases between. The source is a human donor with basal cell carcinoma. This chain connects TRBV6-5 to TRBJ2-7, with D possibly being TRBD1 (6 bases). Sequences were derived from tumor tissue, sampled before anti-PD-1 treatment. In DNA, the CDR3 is TGTGCCAGCACCTTGACAGGTACCTACGAGCAGTACTTC. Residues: CASTLTGTYEQYF.